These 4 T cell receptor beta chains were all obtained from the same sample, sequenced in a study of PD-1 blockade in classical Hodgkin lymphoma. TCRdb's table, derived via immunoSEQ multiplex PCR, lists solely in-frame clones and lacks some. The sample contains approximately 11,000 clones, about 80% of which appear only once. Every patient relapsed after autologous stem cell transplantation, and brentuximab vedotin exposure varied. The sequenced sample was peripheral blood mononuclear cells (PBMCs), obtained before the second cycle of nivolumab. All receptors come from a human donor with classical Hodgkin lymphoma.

The CDR3, as DNA: TGTGCCAGCAGTCTTGGGATGGATGGCTACACCTTC. Its protein is CASSLGMDGYTF. The V call is TRBV9, the J call TRBJ1-2, with D unresolved. The CDR3 has 12 amino acids. Germline values: CDR1 SGDLS, CDR2 YYNGEE. V was trimmed by 5 bases and J by 6 bases, leaving 11 bases between them.

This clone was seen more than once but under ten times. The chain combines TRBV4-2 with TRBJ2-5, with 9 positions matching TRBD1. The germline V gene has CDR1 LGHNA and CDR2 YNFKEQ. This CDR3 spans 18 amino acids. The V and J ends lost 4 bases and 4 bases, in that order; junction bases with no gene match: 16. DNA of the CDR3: TGTGCCAGCAGCCGCTTTGGCGGGACAGGGCGGCTGGGAGAGACCCAGTACTTC. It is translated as CASSRFGGTGRLGETQYF.

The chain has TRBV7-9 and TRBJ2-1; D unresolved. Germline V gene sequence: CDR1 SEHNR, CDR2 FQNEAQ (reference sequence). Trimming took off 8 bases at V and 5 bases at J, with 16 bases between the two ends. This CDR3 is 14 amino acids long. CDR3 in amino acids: CASSVGSPNNEQFF. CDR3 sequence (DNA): TGTGCCAGCTCGGTCGGATCCCCAAACAATGAGCAGTTCTTC.

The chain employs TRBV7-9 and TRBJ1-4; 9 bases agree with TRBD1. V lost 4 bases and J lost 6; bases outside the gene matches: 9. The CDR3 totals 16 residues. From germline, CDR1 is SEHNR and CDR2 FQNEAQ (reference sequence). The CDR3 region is CASSSNTGTGYEKLFF. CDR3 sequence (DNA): TGTGCCAGCAGCTCAAACACCGGGACAGGGTATGAAAAACTGTTTTTT.